This TCR beta chain was recovered during a study of T cells after yellow fever vaccination. The CDR3 length is 14 residues. V was pared by 6 bases and J by 6 bases, with 17 bases between. Turning to this clonotype: What it recognizes is unknown.

One entry per CDR3 protein results from TCRdb running MiXCR on the 5' RACE reads. The sample shows tens of thousands of distinct CDR3 sequences, approximately 7.3% of them seen only once. The study's findings and limits: Among primary-vaccination clones, most reappeared after the booster, at about 95% for CD4 and around 90% for CD8.

This sequence was found in a man between 18 and 35 years old who received the YFV17D yellow fever vaccine. V gene TRBV12-3 or TRBV12-4 combines with J gene TRBJ1-2, with D perhaps matching TRBD1 (5 bases). The starting material was CD8+ T cells sorted from PBMCs, obtained about 10 days after the first yellow fever vaccination. The CDR3 sequence is CASSPVGAADGYTF. The DNA of the CDR3 is TGTGCCAGCAGCCCAGTTGGGGCCGCGGATGGCTACACCTTC.